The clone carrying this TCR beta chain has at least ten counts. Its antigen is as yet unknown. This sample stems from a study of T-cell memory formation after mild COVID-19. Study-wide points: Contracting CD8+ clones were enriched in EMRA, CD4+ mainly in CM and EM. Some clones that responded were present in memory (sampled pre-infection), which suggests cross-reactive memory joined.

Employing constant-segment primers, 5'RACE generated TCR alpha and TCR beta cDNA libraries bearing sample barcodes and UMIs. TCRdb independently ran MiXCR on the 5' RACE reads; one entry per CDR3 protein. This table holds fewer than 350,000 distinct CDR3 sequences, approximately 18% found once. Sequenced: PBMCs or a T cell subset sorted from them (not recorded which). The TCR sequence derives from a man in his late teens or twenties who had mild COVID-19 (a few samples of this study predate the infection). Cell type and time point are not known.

The CDR3 DNA reads TGCGCCAGCAGCCCCGGACTAGCGGGGGGGCAAGATACGCAGTATTTT. It specifies CASSPGLAGGQDTQYF. The gene calls are TRBV5-1 and TRBJ2-3; 15 bases align to TRBD2. J was trimmed by 5 bases and V by 4 bases; bases with no gene match: 5. This CDR3 is built from 16 residues. CDR1 and CDR2 from the germline V gene are SGHRS and YFSETQ. Supplemented by reference TRBV5-1 and TRBJ2-3, the full variable domain reads KAGVTQTPRYLIKTRGQQVTLSCSPISGHRSVSWYQQTPGQGLQFLFEYFSETQRNKGNFPGRFSGRQFSNSRSEMNVSTLELGDSALYLCASSPGLAGGQDTQYFGPGTRLTVL.